A single sample gave rise to the 10 T cell receptor beta chains below, sequenced in a study of blood T cell repertoires in COVID-19 (TCRdb year 2020). Library preparation employed the immunoSEQ multiplex PCR assay. In its TCRdb copy, this immuneACCESS table keeps in-frame sequences only and misses some clones. Where compared with another copy, unresolved V genes explain less than half of these, and the others have no known cause. The sample table contains roughly 190,000 clones; only one count was recorded for approximately 85% of them. The ten largest account for approximately 8.9% of the sample. The sample comprised peripheral blood. These receptors were obtained from a woman aged 55-75 years with acute or convalescent COVID-19.

This chain connects TRBV28 to TRBJ1-2, with no clear D. Per the germline V gene, CDR1 is MDHEN and CDR2 is SYDVKM. This CDR3 is built from 15 residues. V lost 5 bases to trimming and J lost 0 bases, with 13 bases between them. As DNA, the CDR3 is TGTGCCAGCAGTACCCGGGAGAACGCTAACTATGGCTACACCTTC. This encodes CASSTRENANYGYTF.

This sequence joins TRBV7-8 and TRBJ1-2; possibly TRBD1 for D (5 bases). V lost 2 bases and J lost 2, with 6 bases in between. The CDR3 is 13 amino acids. Germline CDR1 reads SGHVS; CDR2 reads FQNEAQ. As DNA, the CDR3 is TGTGCCAGCAGCTTACAGGGCAACTATGGCTACACCTTC. It translates to CASSLQGNYGYTF. The whole variable domain, filled in from reference TRBV7-8 and TRBJ1-2, reads GAGVSQSPRYKVAKRGQDVALRCDPISGHVSLFWYQQALGQGPEFLTYFQNEAQLDKSGLPSDRFFAERPEGSVSTLKIQRTQQEDSAVYLCASSLQGNYGYTFGSGTRLTVV.

The V gene is TRBV28, the J gene TRBJ2-7; TRBD1 is a possible D gene (5 bases). Germline loops: CDR1 MDHEN, CDR2 SYDVKM. The V gene lost 10 bases and the J gene lost 4 bases, with 20 bases spanning the gap. The CDR3 totals 14 residues. The CDR3 reads CATTPPDSAYEQYV. In DNA form, the CDR3 reads TGTGCCACCACCCCCCCAGACAGCGCATACGAGCAGTACGTC.

This clone was observed a few times. J is TRBJ1-6 and V is TRBV18, with 8 nucleotides matching TRBD1. Germline assignment: CDR1 KGHSH and CDR2 LQKENI. Trimming took 2 bases from V and 10 from J; bases not matched to a gene: 4. The CDR3 sequence is 14 residues long. CDR3 region: CASSPGTGQSPLHF. CDR3 in DNA: TGTGCCAGCTCACCAGGGACAGGTCAATCACCCCTCCACTTT.

Only one count was recorded for this clone. The chain joins TRBV7-6 to TRBJ1-5; D is unclear. This CDR3 is 14 amino acids long. With 4 bases removed from V and 7 bases from J, the gap between germline ends came to 14 bases. Germline values: CDR1 SGHVS, CDR2 FNYEAQ. CDR3 bases: TGTGCCAGCAGCTCCTCCGAGGGCGGCCAGCCCCAGCATTTT. It codes for CASSSSEGGQPQHF.

The chain is built from TRBV9 and TRBJ2-2; TRBD1 agrees at 10 bases. Germline V gene sequence: CDR1 SGDLS, CDR2 YYNGEE. Trimming took 4 bases from V and 4 from J; bases not matched to a gene: 13. This CDR3 contains 18 residues. The CDR3: CASSPWDRGDLGTGELFF. The DNA for the CDR3 is TGTGCCAGCAGCCCCTGGGACAGGGGTGATCTAGGCACCGGGGAGCTGTTTTTT.

V and J are TRBV6-5 and TRBJ1-1; D is ambiguous. V was cut by 6 bases and J by 4 bases, with 9 bases left in between. Germline values: CDR1 MNHEY, CDR2 SVGAGI. The CDR3 is 12 amino acids. Written as DNA, the CDR3 is TGTGCCAGCAGAGTTCTAAGCACTGAAGCTTTCTTT. It encodes CASRVLSTEAFF.

The genes are TRBV6-1 and TRBJ1-1; the match to TRBD1 covers 10 bases. J gave up 11 bases and V 3 bases, and 9 bases lay outside the gene matches. CDR1 is MNHNS, CDR2 SASEGT, per germline. The CDR3 has 14 residues. Here the CDR3 reads CASSEDRGRLKAFF. The CDR3 DNA follows: TGTGCCAGCAGTGAGGACAGGGGGAGACTAAAGGCTTTCTTT.

A few counts support this clone. The gene calls are TRBV3-1 (or the pseudogene TRBV3-2) and TRBJ1-2; weak D call: TRBD1 (6 bases). Trimming pared 2 bases from V and 8 bases from J, leaving 18 bases between. The CDR3 contains 15 residues. CDR1 is LGHDT, CDR2 YNNKEL, per germline (reference sequence). This CDR3 reads CASSQRGGGVRGYTF. CDR3 bases: TGTGCCAGCAGCCAAAGGGGAGGGGGTGTAAGAGGCTACACCTTC.

The chain carries TRBV28 and TRBJ1-3, with 9 nucleotides matching TRBD1. The V gene's germline CDR1 is MDHEN and CDR2 SYDVKM. V was clipped by 3 bases and J by 1 base; unmatched bases: 7. The CDR3 covers 17 residues. CDR3 nucleotide sequence: TGTGCCAGCAGTTTTTCCGGGACAGGGTTGTCTGGAAACACCATATATTTT. This gives the protein CASSFSGTGLSGNTIYF.